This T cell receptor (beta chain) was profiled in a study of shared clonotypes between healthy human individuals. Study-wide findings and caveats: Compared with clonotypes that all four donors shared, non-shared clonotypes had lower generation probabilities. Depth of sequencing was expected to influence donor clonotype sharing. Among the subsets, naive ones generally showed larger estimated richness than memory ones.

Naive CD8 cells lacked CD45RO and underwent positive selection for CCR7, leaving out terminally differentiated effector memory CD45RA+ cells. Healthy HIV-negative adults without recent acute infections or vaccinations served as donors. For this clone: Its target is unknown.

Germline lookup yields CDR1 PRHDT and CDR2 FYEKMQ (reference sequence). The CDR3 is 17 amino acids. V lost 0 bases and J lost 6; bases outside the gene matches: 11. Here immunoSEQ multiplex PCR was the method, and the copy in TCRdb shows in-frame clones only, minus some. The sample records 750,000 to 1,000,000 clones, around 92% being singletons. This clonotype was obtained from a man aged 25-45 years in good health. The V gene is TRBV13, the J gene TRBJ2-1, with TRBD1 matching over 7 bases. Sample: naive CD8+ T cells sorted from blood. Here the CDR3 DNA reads TGTGCCAGCAGCTTAGGGAGGGGGCTAGGTTCAGGCAATGAGCAGTTCTTC. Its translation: CASSLGRGLGSGNEQFF.